Listed below are T cell receptor beta chains from one sample, sequenced in a study of blood T cell repertoires in COVID-19. The assay was immunoSEQ multiplex PCR, and TCRdb's table has in-frame clones only and misses some. The table shows 150,000 to 200,000 clones, with roughly nine tenths occurring only once. Sequenced input: peripheral blood. The receptors here all came from a man between 18 and 35 years old who had recovered from COVID-19. CDR3s include the opening cysteine and the closing phenylalanine or tryptophan. D genes are given only for firm matches. A row's size may be missing; if present it is once, few, many or a size class.

length | size | D | J | V | DNA | CDR3
13 | once | TRBD2 | TRBJ2-3 | TRBV19 | TGTGCCTCTAGGCGGGCGGGAGTTGATACGCAGTATTTT | CASRRAGVDTQYF
15 | - | TRBD1 | TRBJ2-4 | TRBV2 | TGTGCCAGCAGTGAACCGAGGACAGGGGAGAACATTCAGTACTTC | CASSEPRTGENIQYF
15 | once | TRBD2 | TRBJ2-3 | TRBV24-1 | TGTGCCACAGCGCGGGCGGGAGAGAGCACAGATACGCAGTATTTT | CATARAGESTDTQYF
17 | - | TRBD2 | TRBJ2-1 | TRBV4-2 | TGTGCCAGCAGCCAAGAAGCGAGCGGGGGGGACTACAATGAGCAGTTCTTC | CASSQEASGGDYNEQFF
16 | - | TRBD2 | TRBJ2-7 | TRBV7-2 | TGTGCCAGCAGCTCCACGGCGGGACTAGCGGGAGGCGAGCAGTACTTC | CASSSTAGLAGGEQYF
14 | - | - | TRBJ2-7 | TRBV11-2 | TGTGCCAGCAGCTTAGGACTCACCGCCTACGAGCAGTACTTC | CASSLGLTAYEQYF
14 | - | - | TRBJ2-7 | TRBV28 | TGTGCCAGCACCCTAGGACTGACCTTCTACGAGCAGTACTTC | CASTLGLTFYEQYF
14 | - | - | TRBJ2-5 | TRBV5-6 | TGTGCCAGCAGCTTGGGAGTCAGGGGAGAGACCCAGTACTTC | CASSLGVRGETQYF
15 | - | - | TRBJ1-3 | TRBV18 | TGTGCCAGCTCACCGGGCAGGGTTACTGGAAACACCATATATTTT | CASSPGRVTGNTIYF
13 | once | - | TRBJ1-2 | TRBV6-5 | TGTGCCAGCGGGTACCAGGGCCAAGGGGGCTACACCTTC | CASGYQGQGGYTF
16 | - | TRBD2 | TRBJ2-3 | TRBV7-3 | TGTGCCAGCAGCTTAAGGTGGGGGACTAACACAGATACGCAGTATTTT | CASSLRWGTNTDTQYF
16 | - | TRBD1 | TRBJ1-1 | TRBV27 | TGTGCCAGCAGTCCCACCCCACAGGGGGCGAACACTGAAGCTTTCTTT | CASSPTPQGANTEAFF
15 | - | TRBD1 | TRBJ2-7 | TRBV11-2 | TGTGCCAGCAGCTTAGCGGACAGGCCGACCTACGAGCAGTACTTC | CASSLADRPTYEQYF
14 | - | TRBD2 | TRBJ2-7 | TRBV24-1 | TGTGCCACCAGTGCTGCGGGAGCGCAATACGAGCAGTACTTC | CATSAAGAQYEQYF
12 | - | - | TRBJ2-1 | TRBV4-1 | TGCGCCAGCAGTGGACTAAACAATGAGCAGTTCTTC | CASSGLNNEQFF
15 | once | - | TRBJ2-3 | TRBV18 | TGTGCCAGCTCACCACTGAGCGGGAGCACAGATACGCAGTATTTT | CASSPLSGSTDTQYF
15 | - | TRBD1 | TRBJ1-6 | TRBV11-3 | TGTGCCAGCAGCTTAGATGGGACAGGGGTATCACCCCTCCACTTT | CASSLDGTGVSPLHF
18 | many | TRBD1 | TRBJ1-2 | TRBV9 | TGTGCCAGCAACGCTCCGGACTTGGGACAGGGGGCCAACTATGGCTACACCTTC | CASNAPDLGQGANYGYTF
13 | - | - | TRBJ1-5 | TRBV18 | TGTGCCAGCTCATCTTACGGGGATCAGCCCCAGCATTTT | CASSSYGDQPQHF
13 | - | TRBD1 | TRBJ1-6 | TRBV19 | TGTGCCAGTAGTAACAGGGGTGTCTCACCCCTCCACTTT | CASSNRGVSPLHF
14 | - | - | TRBJ2-1 | TRBV6-2/TRBV6-3 | TGTGCCAGCAGTTACCCAGGGCGAAGGGATGAGCAGTTCTTC | CASSYPGRRDEQFF
16 | - | - | TRBJ2-2 | TRBV24-1 | TGTGCCACCAGTGACCCGAACCGGCAGGGGATCGGGGAGCTGTTTTTT | CATSDPNRQGIGELFF
15 | - | - | TRBJ1-2 | TRBV4-3 | TGCGCCAGCAGCCAAGGCGGGCCCTCGATCTATGGCTACACCTTC | CASSQGGPSIYGYTF
16 | - | - | TRBJ2-1 | TRBV19 | TGTGCCAGTAGTAGTCCCCCCCGGGAATTAGCAGCTGAGCAGTTCTTC | CASSSPPRELAAEQFF
16 | once | - | TRBJ1-3 | TRBV18 | TGTGCCAGCTCACCAGAGGCCCGATTCTCTGGAAACACCATATATTTT | CASSPEARFSGNTIYF
15 | - | TRBD1 | TRBJ1-1 | TRBV7-9 | TGTGCCAGCAGCCCCCGGACAGGGGGATTCACTGAAGCTTTCTTT | CASSPRTGGFTEAFF
15 | - | - | TRBJ2-5 | TRBV7-2 | TGTGCCAGCAGCTTAGCGCCCGGACAAATGGAGACCCAGTACTTC | CASSLAPGQMETQYF
15 | - | TRBD2 | TRBJ2-1 | TRBV9 | TGTGCCAGCAGCCGTCAGCTAGCGGGAGGCAATGAGCAGTTCTTC | CASSRQLAGGNEQFF
13 | - | - | TRBJ2-7 | TRBV6-5 | TGTGCCAGCAAAAAGGGAGAGAGGTACGAGCAGTACTTC | CASKKGERYEQYF
15 | - | TRBD1 | TRBJ1-1 | TRBV25-1 | TGTGCCAGCAGAGCCGGACAGGGGGTGAACACTGAAGCTTTCTTT | CASRAGQGVNTEAFF
15 | - | TRBD2 | TRBJ2-2 | TRBV5-5 | TGTGCCAGCAGCTTCGGCAGGGAGGGAACCGGGGAGCTGTTTTTT | CASSFGREGTGELFF
14 | - | TRBD1 | TRBJ2-2 | TRBV19 | TGTGCCAGTAGGGACAGGATGAACACCGGGGAGCTGTTTTTT | CASRDRMNTGELFF
10 | once | - | TRBJ2-1 | TRBV29-1 | TGCAGCGTCGCTCACAAAGAGCAGTTCTTC | CSVAHKEQFF
16 | - | TRBD1 | TRBJ1-6 | TRBV15 | TGTGCCACCAGCAGACTGAGACAGGGCCATAATTCACCCCTCCACTTT | CATSRLRQGHNSPLHF
14 | - | TRBD1 | TRBJ1-4 | TRBV9 | TGTGCCAGCAGCATCCGGGACAGTAATGAAAAACTGTTTTTT | CASSIRDSNEKLFF
15 | - | - | TRBJ2-3 | TRBV19 | TGTGCCAGTAGTATAGGGGTTAAAGGGGAAGATACGCAGTATTTT | CASSIGVKGEDTQYF
13 | - | - | TRBJ1-2 | TRBV18 | TGTGCCAGCTCACCAGTGTCAGACTATGGCTACACCTTC | CASSPVSDYGYTF
15 | - | TRBD1 | TRBJ2-1 | TRBV6-2/TRBV6-3 | TGTGCCAGCAGTTACGACAGGGTTGCCTACAATGAGCAGTTCTTC | CASSYDRVAYNEQFF
13 | - | - | TRBJ2-7 | TRBV7-2 | TGTGCCAGCAGCTTAGGGGGGCAGATCAATTCCCTTTTC | CASSLGGQINSLF
11 | - | - | TRBJ2-1 | TRBV2 | TGTGCCAGCAGTAAGACTAGTGAGCAGTTCTTC | CASSKTSEQFF
15 | - | TRBD2 | TRBJ2-1 | TRBV9 | TGTGCCAGCAGCGTTAGCGGGAGCTCCTACAATGAGCAGTTCTTC | CASSVSGSSYNEQFF
11 | - | - | TRBJ1-2 | TRBV6-5 | TGTGCCAGCAGTACGGGGTATGGCTACACCTTC | CASSTGYGYTF
15 | - | TRBD2 | TRBJ2-5 | TRBV3-1/TRBV3-2 | TGTGCCAGCAGCCAAGAGACTAGCGGACAAGAGACCCAGTACTTC | CASSQETSGQETQYF
13 | few | - | TRBJ1-5 | TRBV7-2 | TGTGCCAGCGGCCGGCAGGAAAATCAGCCCCAGCATTTT | CASGRQENQPQHF
16 | few | TRBD2 | TRBJ2-1 | TRBV5-1 | TGCGCCAGCAGCTTGGTGCTAGCGGGAGCACTGGGTGAGCAGTTCTTC | CASSLVLAGALGEQFF
19 | - | TRBD1 | TRBJ1-2 | TRBV6-6 | TGTGCCAGCAGTCCAGCGCAGGGACAGACCCCTTTGTGGAACTATGGCTACACCTTC | CASSPAQGQTPLWNYGYTF
15 | - | TRBD2 | TRBJ2-7 | TRBV11-2 | TGTGCCAGCAGCTTAGGTAGCGGGAGAATCTACGAGCAGTACTTC | CASSLGSGRIYEQYF